Below are 26 T cell receptor beta chains sequenced from a single sample in a study of identifying expanded T cells in peripheral blood. Sequencing used immunoSEQ multiplex PCR; TCRdb keeps in-frame clones, though not all of them. The sample holds approximately 100,000 clones, around 85% seen once. The sequenced material came from blood. The source of these receptors is a person between 18 and 69 years old in good health.

Concerning this clone: It is unclear where the CDR3 begins or ends on the DNA, so no DNA is shown, and the CDR3 is as TCRdb lists it. The chain recombines TRBV5-6 with TRBJ1-1. The germline V gene has CDR1 SGHDT and CDR2 YYEEEE. The CDR3 has 17 amino acids, counting both end residues. The CDR3 here is CASSLAWGSVRGTEAFF.

J is TRBJ1-3 and V is TRBV5-5; possible D gene TRBD1, 6 bases. The CDR3 contains 16 residues. V was clipped by 2 bases and J by 0 bases, with 12 bases between them. Germline V gives CDR1 SGHKS, CDR2 YYEKEE (reference sequence). CDR3 residues: CASSFEGESSGNTIYF. The CDR3 nucleotides read TGTGCCAGCAGCTTCGAGGGGGAGAGCTCTGGAAACACCATATATTTT.

J is TRBJ1-2 and V is TRBV7-2, with TRBD1 as a possible D gene (5 bases). V shed 5 bases and J shed 7 bases, with 17 bases lying between them. CDR1 is SGHTA, CDR2 FQGNSA, per germline. This CDR3 has 14 residues. The CDR3, as DNA: TGTGCCAGCAGCGCCGTGCTCCAGAGGGGTGGCTACACCTTC. Translated, it gives CASSAVLQRGGYTF.

This clone appeared a single time. The V call is TRBV5-6, the J call TRBJ2-4; TRBD1 might be the D (7 bases). Germline assignment: CDR1 SGHDT and CDR2 YYEEEE. V was shortened by 9 bases and J by 5 bases, with 15 bases between the two germline ends. This CDR3 has 13 amino acids. CDR3 region: CATTRGLENIQYF. The CDR3, as DNA: TGTGCCACGACTAGGGGGCTTGAAAACATTCAGTACTTC.

The V call is TRBV10-3, the J call TRBJ1-2; D gene unclear. Germline V gives CDR1 ENHRY, CDR2 SYGVKD. The CDR3 is made up of 12 amino acids. The germline V and J ends were trimmed by 8 bases and 2 bases, with 9 bases remaining between them. This chain's CDR3 is CAISGVNYGYTF. DNA for the CDR3: TGTGCCATCTCAGGAGTCAACTATGGCTACACCTTC.

V and J are TRBV19 and TRBJ1-1; TRBD1 matches at 9 bases. V gave up 5 bases and J gave up 1 base; unmatched junction bases: 2. Germline V lookup: CDR1 LNHDA, CDR2 SQIVND (reference sequence). This CDR3 is built from 14 residues. DNA of the CDR3: TGTGCCAGTAGTTGGGACAGGGCGAACACTGAAGCTTTCTTT. Its protein is CASSWDRANTEAFF. Drawing the rest from reference TRBV19 and TRBJ1-1, the complete variable domain is DGGITQSPKYLFRKEGQNVTLSCEQNLNHDAMYWYRQDPGQGLRLIYYSQIVNDFQKGDIAEGYSVSREKKESFPLTVTSAQKNPTAFYLCASSWDRANTEAFFGQGTRLTVV.

This clone was detected ten times or more. The CDR3 nucleotides are TGTGCCAGCAGTACAGGGAGTGTTTCACCCCTCCACTTT. Translated: CASSTGSVSPLHF. The V call is TRBV6-1, the J call TRBJ1-6; the D gene is possibly TRBD1 (6 bases). Looked up from germline, CDR1 is MNHNS and CDR2 is SASEGT. The germline V and J ends were trimmed by 5 bases and 9 bases, with 11 bases remaining between them. This CDR3 region has 13 residues.

V and J are TRBV7-9 and TRBJ2-3, with 10 positions matching TRBD2. The CDR3 length is 18 residues. The germline gives CDR1 SEHNR, CDR2 FQNEAQ (reference sequence). V was clipped by 5 bases and J by 9 bases; unmatched bases: 20. CDR3 in amino acids: CASSAMLGFERGGVTQYF. The DNA for the CDR3 is TGTGCCAGCAGCGCGATGTTGGGGTTCGAGCGGGGGGGCGTCACGCAGTATTTT.

The chain carries TRBV5-1 and TRBJ2-5; TRBD2 agrees at 8 bases. CDR3 size: 14 residues. Germline V gene data show CDR1 as SGHRS and CDR2 as YFSETQ. J gave up 4 bases and V 2 bases, and 4 bases lay outside the gene matches. CDR3: CASSLVSGGETQYF. The CDR3 DNA follows: TGCGCCAGCAGCTTAGTCAGCGGGGGAGAGACCCAGTACTTC.

This clone was detected only once. The chain combines TRBV4-2 with TRBJ2-4, with D possibly TRBD1 on 5 matching bases. CDR1 is LGHNA and CDR2 is YNFKEQ in the germline V gene. Trimming took off 1 base at V and 5 bases at J, with 21 bases between the two ends. The CDR3 has 18 residues. The CDR3 region is CASSQGGLVLLGENIQYF. CDR3 nucleotide sequence: TGTGCCAGCAGCCAAGGCGGCCTGGTCCTTCTAGGGGAAAACATTCAGTACTTC.

V and J are TRBV27 and TRBJ2-7, with D possibly being TRBD2 (5 bases). The V gene's germline CDR1 is MNHEY and CDR2 SMNVEV (reference sequence). The CDR3 length is 14 residues. Trimming took off 6 bases at V and 3 bases at J, with 15 bases between the two ends. CDR3 sequence reads: CASRAPGSLYEQYF. In DNA form, the CDR3 reads TGTGCCAGCAGGGCCCCGGGGAGCCTCTACGAGCAGTACTTC.

This chain links TRBV11-2 with TRBJ1-4; TRBD1 matches at 8 bases. Germline V gene data show CDR1 as SGHAT and CDR2 as FQNNGV. The V and J ends lost 5 bases and 8 bases, in that order; junction bases with no gene match: 7. The CDR3 is 14 residues long. CDR3 DNA: TGTGCCAGCAGCCGGGGACAGGAAGTAGAAAAACTGTTTTTT. Its translation is CASSRGQEVEKLFF.

The V and J genes are TRBV7-8 and TRBJ1-4, with a possible D match to TRBD1 (5 bases). CDR1 and CDR2 (germline): SGHVS, FQNEAQ. V lost 6 bases and J 5 bases, leaving 13 bases between the germline ends. This CDR3 contains 14 residues. The DNA of the CDR3 is TGTGCCAGCAGAAAACGAGAGGGGAATGAAAAACTGTTTTTT. Translation gives CASRKREGNEKLFF. Supplemented by reference TRBV7-8 and TRBJ1-4, the full variable domain reads GAGVSQSPRYKVAKRGQDVALRCDPISGHVSLFWYQQALGQGPEFLTYFQNEAQLDKSGLPSDRFFAERPEGSVSTLKIQRTQQEDSAVYLCASRKREGNEKLFFGSGTQLSVL.

This clone was picked up one time. The CDR3 region has the DNA TGTGCCAGCAGCTTAGAACTATTGGCCAACATTCAGTACTTC. Residues: CASSLELLANIQYF. V is TRBV7-2 and J is TRBJ2-4; D unresolved. V was pared by 1 base and J by 7 bases, with 11 bases between. Germline V gene lookup returns CDR1 SGHTA and CDR2 FQGNSA. This CDR3 is 14 amino acids long.

J is TRBJ1-5 and V is TRBV7-9; D uncertain. V lost 4 bases to trimming and J lost 3 bases, with 4 bases between them. This CDR3 has 12 amino acids. CDR1 is SEHNR and CDR2 is FQNEAQ in the germline V gene (reference sequence). CDR3 in DNA: TGTGCCAGCAGCTCGGACAATCAGCCCCAGCATTTT. It yields the protein CASSSDNQPQHF.

The rearrangement links TRBV28 to TRBJ1-1, with 9 bases identical to TRBD1. The germline CDR1 and CDR2 sequences are MDHEN and SYDVKM. The ends lost 5 bases at V and 1 base at J; junction bases unmatched: 2. The CDR3 is made up of 14 amino acids. CDR3 sequence (DNA): TGTGCCAGCAGTCGGACAGGGGAGAACACTGAAGCTTTCTTT. It specifies CASSRTGENTEAFF.

The rearrangement uses TRBV21-1 and TRBJ1-1; no check of the table's D call, TRBD1, against the DNA was made. TRBV21-1 is designated a pseudogene. The CDR3 runs 13 residues. The CDR3 DNA reads as TGTGCCAGCAACTCGGACAGTAACACTGAAGCTTTCTTT. Protein: CASNSDSNTEAFF.

The chain has TRBV19 and TRBJ1-2, with unresolved D. Trimming stripped 3 bases from V and 1 base from J, with 9 bases between. Germline loops: CDR1 LNHDA, CDR2 SQIVND (reference sequence). This CDR3 contains 14 residues. CDR3 loop: CASSIDGGNYGYTF. CDR3 sequence (DNA): TGTGCCAGTAGTATCGATGGCGGTAACTATGGCTACACCTTC.

This clone was seen once. V gene TRBV27 combines with J gene TRBJ1-1; D not resolved. V was shortened by 5 bases and J by 2 bases, with 12 bases between the two germline ends. The CDR3 runs to 14 residues. The germline gives CDR1 MNHEY, CDR2 SMNVEV (reference sequence). The CDR3 reads CASSPDWVNTEAFF. DNA for the CDR3: TGTGCCAGCAGTCCCGACTGGGTAAACACTGAAGCTTTCTTT.

This chain connects TRBV5-4 to TRBJ2-5; tentative D call: TRBD2 (6 bases). With 4 bases removed from V and 11 bases from J, the gap between germline ends came to 15 bases. In germline, CDR1 is SGHNT, CDR2 YYREEE (reference sequence). This CDR3 has 12 amino acids. CDR3 protein: CASSPRGGEQYF. DNA of the CDR3: TGTGCCAGCAGCCCCCGTGGAGGGGAGCAGTACTTC.

The chain employs TRBV5-6 and TRBJ2-4; 9 bases line up with TRBD2. This CDR3 spans 15 amino acids. After removal of 2 bases from V and 7 bases from J, the junction contained 7 bases not matched to a gene. Germline CDR1 is SGHDT and CDR2 is YYEEEE. CDR3: CASSFPGTSRNIQYF. In DNA form, the CDR3 reads TGTGCCAGCAGCTTCCCTGGGACTAGCCGCAACATTCAGTACTTC.

V usage is TRBV7-2 and J usage is TRBJ2-5; D possibly uses TRBD1 or TRBD2 (7 bases each). The CDR3 sequence is 13 residues long. CDR1 is SGHTA and CDR2 is FQGNSA in the germline V gene. Between the trimmed V and J ends, which lost 5 bases and 9 bases, there was a span of 16 bases. CDR3 sequence: CASSQGRGRSQYF. In nucleotides, the CDR3 is TGTGCCAGCAGCCAGGGGAGGGGGCGGTCCCAGTACTTC.

The chain is built from TRBV21-1 and TRBJ2-3; TRBD1, as called in the table, went unchecked against the DNA. TRBV21-1 is a pseudogene. The CDR3 covers 15 residues. The CDR3 region has the DNA TGTGCCAGCAGAGGGGGACCCTTAGACACAGATACGCAGTATTTT. Translated: CASRGGPLDTDTQYF.

The rearrangement uses TRBV4-2 and TRBJ1-5; D gene ambiguous. V lost 0 bases and J lost 5, with 11 bases in between. The CDR3 totals 15 residues. Germline V gene sequence: CDR1 LGHNA, CDR2 YNFKEQ. Written as DNA, the CDR3 is TGTGCCAGCAGCCAAGAATACGGGTCCGATCAGCCCCAGCATTTT. As protein: CASSQEYGSDQPQHF.

The rearrangement joins TRBV4-3 to TRBJ2-1; TRBD1 matches 9 bases. This CDR3 contains 18 residues. CDR1 and CDR2 from the germline V gene are LGHNA and YSLEER. J lost 8 bases, V lost 1 base, and 15 bases had no gene match. CDR3 protein: CASSQGPAGTGFSHEQFF. CDR3 DNA sequence: TGCGCCAGCAGCCAAGGCCCGGCGGGGACAGGGTTCTCCCATGAGCAGTTCTTC.

The chain has TRBV5-1 and TRBJ2-5; 8 bases are a match to TRBD1. CDR3 size: 13 residues. V was pared by 4 bases and J by 4 bases, with 3 bases of the junction left unmatched. Germline V CDR1 and CDR2: SGHRS, YFSETQ. The CDR3 DNA reads as TGCGCCAGCAGCGCCAGGGGGCGAGAGACCCAGTACTTC. This codes for CASSARGRETQYF.